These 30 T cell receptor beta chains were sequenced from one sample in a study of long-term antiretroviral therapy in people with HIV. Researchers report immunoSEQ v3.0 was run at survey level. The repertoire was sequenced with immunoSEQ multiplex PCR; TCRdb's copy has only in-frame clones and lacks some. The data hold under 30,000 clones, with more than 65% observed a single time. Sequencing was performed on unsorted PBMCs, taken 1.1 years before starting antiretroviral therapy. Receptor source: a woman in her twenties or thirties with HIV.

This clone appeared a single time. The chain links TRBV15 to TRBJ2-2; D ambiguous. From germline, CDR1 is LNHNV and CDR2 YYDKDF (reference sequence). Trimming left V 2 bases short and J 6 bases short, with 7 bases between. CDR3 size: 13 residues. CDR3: CATSRLSSGELFF. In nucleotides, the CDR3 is TGTGCCACCAGCAGACTATCGTCCGGGGAGCTGTTTTTT. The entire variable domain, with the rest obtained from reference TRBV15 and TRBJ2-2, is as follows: DAMVIQNPRYQVTQFGKPVTLSCSQTLNHNVMYWYQQKSSQAPKLLFHYYDKDFNNEADTPDNFQSRRPNTSFCFLDIRSPGLGDTAMYLCATSRLSSGELFFGEGSRLTVL.

Here the CDR3 reads CASSSGTGSYNEQFF. The DNA of the CDR3 is TGTGCCAGCAGTTCGGGAACAGGCTCCTACAATGAGCAGTTCTTC. This chain uses TRBV6-5 with TRBJ2-1, with D perhaps being TRBD1 or TRBD2 (5 bases each). Germline V CDR1 and CDR2: MNHEY, SVGAGI. Deletions cut 4 bases from V and 0 bases from J, with 10 bases between. The CDR3 length is 15 residues.

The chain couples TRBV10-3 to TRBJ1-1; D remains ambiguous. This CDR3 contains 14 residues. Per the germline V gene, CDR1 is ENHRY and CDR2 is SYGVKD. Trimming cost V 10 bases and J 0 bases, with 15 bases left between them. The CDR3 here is CATTPAFMNTEAFF. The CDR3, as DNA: TGTGCCACTACACCTGCCTTTATGAACACTGAAGCTTTCTTT.

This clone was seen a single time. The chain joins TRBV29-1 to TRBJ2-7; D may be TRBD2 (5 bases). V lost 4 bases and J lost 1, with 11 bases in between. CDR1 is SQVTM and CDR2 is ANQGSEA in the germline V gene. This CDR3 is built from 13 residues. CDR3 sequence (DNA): TGCAGCGTTGTCCTGGGGAGTTCCTACGAGCAGTACTTC. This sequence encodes CSVVLGSSYEQYF.

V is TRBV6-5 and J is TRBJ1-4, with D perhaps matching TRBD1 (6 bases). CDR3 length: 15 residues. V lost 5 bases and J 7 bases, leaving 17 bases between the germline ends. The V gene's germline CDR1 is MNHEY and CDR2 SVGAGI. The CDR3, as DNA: TGTGCCAGCAGTAGGGGGGGTACTTTAGGTGAAAAACTGTTTTTT. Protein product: CASSRGGTLGEKLFF.

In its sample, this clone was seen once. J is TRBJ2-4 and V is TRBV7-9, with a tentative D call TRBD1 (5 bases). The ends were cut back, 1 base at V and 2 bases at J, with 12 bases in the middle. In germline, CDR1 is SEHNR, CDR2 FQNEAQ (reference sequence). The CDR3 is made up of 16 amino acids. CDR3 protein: CASSLGGTGPKNIQYF. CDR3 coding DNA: TGTGCCAGCAGCTTAGGGGGAACAGGACCCAAAAACATTCAGTACTTC.

This CDR3 reads CASSLAGRNTIYF. CDR3 coding DNA: TGTGCCAGCAGCTTAGCAGGCCGGAACACCATATATTTT. V is TRBV7-2 and J is TRBJ1-3; D is uncertain. V gave up 0 bases and J gave up 7 bases, with 7 bases separating them. Germline CDR1 is SGHTA and CDR2 is FQGNSA. There are 13 residues in the CDR3. Full variable domain (rest looked up from reference TRBV7-2 and TRBJ1-3): GAGVSQSPSNKVTEKGKDVELRCDPISGHTALYWYRQSLGQGLEFLIYFQGNSAPDKSGLPSDRFSAERTGGSVSTLTIQRTQQEDSAVYLCASSLAGRNTIYFGEGSWLTVV.

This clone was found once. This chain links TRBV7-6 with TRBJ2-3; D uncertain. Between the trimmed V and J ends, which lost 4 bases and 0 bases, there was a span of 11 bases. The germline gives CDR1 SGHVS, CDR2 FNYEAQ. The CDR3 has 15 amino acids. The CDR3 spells CASSSDGTSTDTQYF. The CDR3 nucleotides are TGTGCCAGCAGCTCGGACGGTACTAGCACAGATACGCAGTATTTT.

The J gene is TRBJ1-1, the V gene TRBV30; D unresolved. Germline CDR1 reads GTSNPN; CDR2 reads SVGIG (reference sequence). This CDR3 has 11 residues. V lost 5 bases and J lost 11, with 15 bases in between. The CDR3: CAWQQDLSAFF. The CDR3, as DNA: TGTGCCTGGCAGCAGGACCTGAGTGCTTTCTTT.

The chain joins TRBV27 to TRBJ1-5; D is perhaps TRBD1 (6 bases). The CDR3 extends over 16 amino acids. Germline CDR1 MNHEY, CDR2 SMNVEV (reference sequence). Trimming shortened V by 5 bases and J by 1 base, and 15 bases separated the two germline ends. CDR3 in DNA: TGTGCCAGCAGTAAATCGAGGGGGGCCAGCAATCAGCCCCAGCATTTT. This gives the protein CASSKSRGASNQPQHF.

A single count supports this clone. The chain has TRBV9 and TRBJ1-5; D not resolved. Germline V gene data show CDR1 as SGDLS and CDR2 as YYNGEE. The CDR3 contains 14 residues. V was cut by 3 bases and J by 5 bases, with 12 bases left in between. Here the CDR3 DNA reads TGTGCCAGCAGCGCCCGGTGGTTGGATCAGCCCCAGCATTTT. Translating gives CASSARWLDQPQHF.

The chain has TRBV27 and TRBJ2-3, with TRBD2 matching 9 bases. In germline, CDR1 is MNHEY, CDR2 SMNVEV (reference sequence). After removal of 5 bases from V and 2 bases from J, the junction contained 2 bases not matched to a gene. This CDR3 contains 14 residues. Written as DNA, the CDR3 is TGTGCCAGCAGTCTAGCGGGGCTCACAGATACGCAGTATTTT. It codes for CASSLAGLTDTQYF.

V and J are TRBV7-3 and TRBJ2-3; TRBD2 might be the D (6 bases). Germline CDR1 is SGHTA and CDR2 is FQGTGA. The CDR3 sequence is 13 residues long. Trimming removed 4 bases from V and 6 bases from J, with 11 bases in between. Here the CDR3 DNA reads TGTGCCAGCAGCTCCACTAGCTCCGATACGCAGTATTTT. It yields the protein CASSSTSSDTQYF. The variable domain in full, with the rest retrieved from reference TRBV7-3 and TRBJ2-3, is GAGVSQTPSNKVTEKGKYVELRCDPISGHTALYWYRQSLGQGPEFLIYFQGTGAADDSGLPNDRFFAVRPEGSVSTLKIQRTERGDSAVYLCASSSTSSDTQYFGPGTRLTVL.

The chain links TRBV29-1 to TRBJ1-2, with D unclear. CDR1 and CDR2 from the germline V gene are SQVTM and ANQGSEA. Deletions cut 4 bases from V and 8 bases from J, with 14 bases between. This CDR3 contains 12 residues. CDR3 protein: CSVGRVGRGYTF. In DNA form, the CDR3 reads TGCAGCGTTGGACGGGTTGGTAGAGGCTACACCTTC.

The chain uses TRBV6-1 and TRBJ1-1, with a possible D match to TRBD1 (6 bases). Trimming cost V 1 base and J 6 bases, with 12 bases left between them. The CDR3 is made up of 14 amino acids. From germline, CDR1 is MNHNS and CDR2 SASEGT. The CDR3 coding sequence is TGTGCCAGCAGTGAAGTGGGGGGCGTCGCTGAAGCTTTCTTT. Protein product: CASSEVGGVAEAFF.

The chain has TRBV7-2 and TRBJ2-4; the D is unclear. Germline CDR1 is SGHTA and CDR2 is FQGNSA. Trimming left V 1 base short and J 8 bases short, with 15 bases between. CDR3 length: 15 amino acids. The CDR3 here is CASSLVGILNDIQYF. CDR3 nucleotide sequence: TGTGCCAGCAGCTTAGTGGGGATCTTGAACGACATTCAGTACTTC.

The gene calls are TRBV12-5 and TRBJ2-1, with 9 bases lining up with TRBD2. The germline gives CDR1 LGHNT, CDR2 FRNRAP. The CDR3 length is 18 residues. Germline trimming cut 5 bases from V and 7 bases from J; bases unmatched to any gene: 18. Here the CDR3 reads CASGTKGARGGLRNEQFF. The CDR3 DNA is TGTGCTAGTGGTACCAAAGGGGCGCGGGGGGGCCTAAGAAATGAGCAGTTCTTC.

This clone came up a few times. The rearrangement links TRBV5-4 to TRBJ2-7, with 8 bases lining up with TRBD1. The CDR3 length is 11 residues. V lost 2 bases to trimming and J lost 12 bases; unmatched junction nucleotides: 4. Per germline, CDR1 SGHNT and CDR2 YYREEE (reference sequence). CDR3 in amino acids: CASSFTGTGYV. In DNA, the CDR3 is TGTGCCAGCAGCTTCACCGGGACAGGGTACGTC.

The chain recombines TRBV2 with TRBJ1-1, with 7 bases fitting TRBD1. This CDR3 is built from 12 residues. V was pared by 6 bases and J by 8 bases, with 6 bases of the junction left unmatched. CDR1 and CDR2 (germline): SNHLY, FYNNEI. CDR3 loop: CASSGGTVEAFF. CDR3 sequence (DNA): TGTGCCAGCAGCGGGGGGACAGTCGAAGCTTTCTTT.

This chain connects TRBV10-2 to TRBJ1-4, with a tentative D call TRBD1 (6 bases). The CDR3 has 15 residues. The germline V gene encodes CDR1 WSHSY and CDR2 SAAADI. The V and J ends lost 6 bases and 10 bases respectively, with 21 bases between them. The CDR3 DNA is TGCGCCAGCAGGGCCAGGGGCCCCTTCCCCGGAAAACTGTTTTTT. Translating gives CASRARGPFPGKLFF.

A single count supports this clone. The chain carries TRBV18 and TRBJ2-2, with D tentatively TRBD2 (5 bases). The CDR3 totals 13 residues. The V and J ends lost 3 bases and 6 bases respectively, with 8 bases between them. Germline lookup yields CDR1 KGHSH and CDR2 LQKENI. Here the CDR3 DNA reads TGTGCCAGCTCACCCCGGGGATCCGGGGAGCTGTTTTTT. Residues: CASSPRGSGELFF.

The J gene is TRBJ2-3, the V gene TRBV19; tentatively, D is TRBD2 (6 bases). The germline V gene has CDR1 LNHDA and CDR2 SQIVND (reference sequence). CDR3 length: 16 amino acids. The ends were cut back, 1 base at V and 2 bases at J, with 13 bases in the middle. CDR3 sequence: CASSIGGDLYTDTQYF. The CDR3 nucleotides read TGTGCCAGTAGTATAGGGGGGGACTTGTACACAGATACGCAGTATTTT.

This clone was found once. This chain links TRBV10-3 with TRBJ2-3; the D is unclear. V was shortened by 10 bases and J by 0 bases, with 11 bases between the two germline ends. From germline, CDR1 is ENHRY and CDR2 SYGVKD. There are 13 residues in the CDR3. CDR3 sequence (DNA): TGTGCCACCCATTCACGAAGCACAGATACGCAGTATTTT. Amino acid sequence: CATHSRSTDTQYF.

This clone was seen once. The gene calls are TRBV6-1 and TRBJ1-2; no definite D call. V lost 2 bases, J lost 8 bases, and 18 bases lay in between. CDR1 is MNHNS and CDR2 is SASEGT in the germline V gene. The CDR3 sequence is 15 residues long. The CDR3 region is CASSEFKSAKWGYTF. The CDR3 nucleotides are TGTGCCAGCAGTGAATTCAAGTCGGCGAAGTGGGGCTACACCTTC.

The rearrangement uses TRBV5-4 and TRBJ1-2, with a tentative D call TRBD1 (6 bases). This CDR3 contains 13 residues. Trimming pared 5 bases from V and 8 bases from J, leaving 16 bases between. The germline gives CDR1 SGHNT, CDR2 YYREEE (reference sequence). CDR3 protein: CASSMGAYEGYTF. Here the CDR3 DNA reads TGTGCCAGCAGTATGGGGGCATATGAAGGCTACACCTTC.

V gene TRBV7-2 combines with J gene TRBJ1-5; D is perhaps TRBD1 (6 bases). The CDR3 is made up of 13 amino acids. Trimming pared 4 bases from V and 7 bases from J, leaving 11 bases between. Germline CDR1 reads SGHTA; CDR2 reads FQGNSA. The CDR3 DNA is TGTGCCAGCAGCTCGACACAGGGACAGCCCCAGCATTTT. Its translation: CASSSTQGQPQHF.

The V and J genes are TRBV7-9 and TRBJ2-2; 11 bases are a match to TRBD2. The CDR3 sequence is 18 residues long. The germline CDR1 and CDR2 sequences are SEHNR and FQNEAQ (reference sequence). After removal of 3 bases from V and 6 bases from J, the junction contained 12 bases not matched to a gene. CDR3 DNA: TGTGCCAGCAGCTTCCCCCCCGTAGCGGGGGGGCCCCCCGGGGAGCTGTTTTTT. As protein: CASSFPPVAGGPPGELFF.

The CDR3 DNA sequence: TGTGCCAGCCCAATTAATCAGCCCCAGCATTTT. Its protein is CASPINQPQHF. The chain couples TRBV6-5 to TRBJ1-5; D not resolved. The CDR3 extends over 11 amino acids. In germline, CDR1 is MNHEY, CDR2 SVGAGI. V was shortened by 8 bases and J by 4 bases, with 6 bases between the two germline ends.

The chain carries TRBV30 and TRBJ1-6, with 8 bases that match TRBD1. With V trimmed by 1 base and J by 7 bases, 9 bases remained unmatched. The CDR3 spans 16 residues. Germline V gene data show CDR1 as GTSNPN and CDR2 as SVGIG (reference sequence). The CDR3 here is CAWSDFRTGGNSPLHF. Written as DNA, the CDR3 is TGTGCCTGGAGTGACTTCCGCACAGGGGGGAATTCACCCCTCCACTTT.

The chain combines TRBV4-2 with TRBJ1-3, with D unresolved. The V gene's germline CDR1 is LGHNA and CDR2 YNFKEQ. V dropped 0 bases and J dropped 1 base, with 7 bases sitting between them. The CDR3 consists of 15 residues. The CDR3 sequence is CASSQEIGSGNTIYF. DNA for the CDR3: TGTGCCAGCAGCCAAGAGATTGGATCTGGAAACACCATATATTTT.